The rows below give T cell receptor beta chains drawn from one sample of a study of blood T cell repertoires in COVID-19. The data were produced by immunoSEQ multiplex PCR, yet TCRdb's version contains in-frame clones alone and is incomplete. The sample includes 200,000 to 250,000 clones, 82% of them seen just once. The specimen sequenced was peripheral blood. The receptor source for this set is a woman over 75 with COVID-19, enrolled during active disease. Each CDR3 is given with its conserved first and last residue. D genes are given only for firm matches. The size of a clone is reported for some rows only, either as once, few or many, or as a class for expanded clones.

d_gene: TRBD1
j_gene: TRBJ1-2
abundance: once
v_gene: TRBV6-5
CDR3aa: CASSTDRGRHYGYTF
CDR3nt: TGTGCCAGCAGTACCGACAGGGGGCGACACTATGGCTACACCTTC

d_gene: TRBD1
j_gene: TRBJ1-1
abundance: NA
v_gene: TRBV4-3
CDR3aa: CASSQPDRGSEAFF
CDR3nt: TGCGCCAGCAGCCAACCGGACAGGGGGTCTGAAGCTTTCTTT

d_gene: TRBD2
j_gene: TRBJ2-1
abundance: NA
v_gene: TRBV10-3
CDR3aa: CAISGGLGGNEQFF
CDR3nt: TGTGCCATCAGTGGGGGCTTGGGGGGGAATGAGCAGTTCTTC

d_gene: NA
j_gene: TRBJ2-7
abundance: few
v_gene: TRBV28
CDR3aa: CASSSSPSYEQYF
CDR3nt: TGTGCCAGCAGTTCCTCCCCGAGCTACGAGCAGTACTTC

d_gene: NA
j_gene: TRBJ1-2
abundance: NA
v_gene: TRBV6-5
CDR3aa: CASSYSTDYGYTF
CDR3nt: TGTGCCAGCAGTTACTCGACAGATTATGGCTACACCTTC

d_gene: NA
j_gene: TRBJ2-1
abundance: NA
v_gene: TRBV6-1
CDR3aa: CASSDPQESEFF
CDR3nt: TGTGCCAGCAGTGACCCACAGGAAAGCGAGTTCTTC

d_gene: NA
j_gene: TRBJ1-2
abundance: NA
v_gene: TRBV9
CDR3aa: CASSEPSGSRNYGYTF
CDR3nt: TGTGCCAGCAGCGAACCATCAGGCTCCCGTAACTATGGCTACACCTTC

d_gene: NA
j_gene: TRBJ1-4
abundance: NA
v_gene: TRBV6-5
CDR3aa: CASRRTAATNEKLFF
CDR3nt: TGTGCCAGCAGAAGAACAGCGGCAACTAATGAAAAACTGTTTTTT

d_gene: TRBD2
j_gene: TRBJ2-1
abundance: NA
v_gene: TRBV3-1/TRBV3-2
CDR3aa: CASSQSGGAWNEQFF
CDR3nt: TGTGCCAGCAGCCAGAGCGGGGGGGCTTGGAATGAGCAGTTCTTC

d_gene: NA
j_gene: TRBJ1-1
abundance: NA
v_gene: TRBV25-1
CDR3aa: CASSERGGKAEAFF
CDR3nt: TGTGCCAGCAGTGAGCGGGGGGGAAAAGCTGAAGCTTTCTTT

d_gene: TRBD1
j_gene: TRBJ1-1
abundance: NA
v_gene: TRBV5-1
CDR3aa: CASSLAGGPTEAFF
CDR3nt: TGCGCCAGCAGCTTGGCAGGGGGGCCCACTGAAGCTTTCTTT

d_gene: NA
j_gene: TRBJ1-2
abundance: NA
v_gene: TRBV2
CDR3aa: CASSVVSTAYGYTF
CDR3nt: TGTGCCAGCAGTGTGGTATCGACAGCCTATGGCTACACCTTC

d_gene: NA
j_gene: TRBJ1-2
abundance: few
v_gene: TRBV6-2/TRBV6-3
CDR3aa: CASSGPTGNYGYTF
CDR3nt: TGTGCCAGCAGCGGCCCGACGGGGAACTATGGCTACACCTTC

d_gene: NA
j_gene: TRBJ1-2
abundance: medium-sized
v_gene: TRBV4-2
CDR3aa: CASSQDRQMSIGYTF
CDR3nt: TGTGCCAGCAGCCAAGATCGACAGATGTCTATTGGCTACACCTTC

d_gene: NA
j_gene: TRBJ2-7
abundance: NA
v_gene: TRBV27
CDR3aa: CASSFKQAAYEQYF
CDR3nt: TGTGCCAGCAGTTTCAAACAGGCTGCCTACGAGCAGTACTTC

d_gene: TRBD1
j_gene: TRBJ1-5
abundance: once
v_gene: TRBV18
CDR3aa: CASQQGVDQPQHF
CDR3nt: TGTGCCAGCCAACAGGGGGTGGATCAGCCCCAGCATTTT

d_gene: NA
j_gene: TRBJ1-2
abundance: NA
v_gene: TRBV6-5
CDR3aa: CASSYTSRGGSYGYTF
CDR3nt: TGTGCCAGCAGTTACACCTCTCGGGGGGGGAGCTATGGCTACACCTTC

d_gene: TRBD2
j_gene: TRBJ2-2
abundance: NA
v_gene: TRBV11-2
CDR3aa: CASSLGAKAGVGTGELFF
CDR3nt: TGTGCCAGCAGCTTAGGCGCTAAAGCGGGAGTTGGCACCGGGGAGCTGTTTTTT

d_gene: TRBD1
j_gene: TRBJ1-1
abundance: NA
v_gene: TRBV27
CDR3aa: CASSLRWSGQAKRGTEAFF
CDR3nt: TGTGCCAGCAGTTTAAGGTGGTCGGGACAGGCGAAGAGGGGCACTGAAGCTTTCTTT

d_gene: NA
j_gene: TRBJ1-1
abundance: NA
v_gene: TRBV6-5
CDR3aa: CASSRTVNTEAFF
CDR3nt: TGTGCCAGCAGTCGCACAGTGAACACTGAAGCTTTCTTT

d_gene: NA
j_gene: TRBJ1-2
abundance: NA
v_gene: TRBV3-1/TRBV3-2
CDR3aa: CASSLLEGYTF
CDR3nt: TGTGCCAGCAGCCTCTTGGAGGGCTACACCTTC

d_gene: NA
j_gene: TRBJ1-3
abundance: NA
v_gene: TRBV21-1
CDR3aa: CASRGRTSGNTIYF
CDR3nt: TGTGCCAGCAGGGGGAGGACCTCTGGAAACACCATATATTTT

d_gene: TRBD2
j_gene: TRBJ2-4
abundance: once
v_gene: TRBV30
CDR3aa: CAWSRLAGGLTNIQYF
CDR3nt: TGTGCCTGGAGTAGACTAGCGGGGGGGCTTACAAACATTCAGTACTTC

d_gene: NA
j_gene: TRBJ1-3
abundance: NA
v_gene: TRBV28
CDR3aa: CASSLAGSGNTIYF
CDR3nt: TGTGCCAGCAGTTTGGCAGGCTCTGGAAACACCATATATTTT

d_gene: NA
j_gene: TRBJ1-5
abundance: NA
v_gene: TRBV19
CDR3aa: CASTSGQINQPQHF
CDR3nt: TGTGCCAGTACTAGCGGACAGATCAATCAGCCCCAGCATTTT

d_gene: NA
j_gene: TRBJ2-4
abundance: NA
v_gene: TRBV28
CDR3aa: CASSGRGQGGMDIQYF
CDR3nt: TGTGCCAGCAGTGGACGGGGGCAGGGGGGTATGGACATTCAGTACTTC

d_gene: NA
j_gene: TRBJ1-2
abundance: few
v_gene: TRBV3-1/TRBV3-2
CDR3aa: CASRASSLGGYTF
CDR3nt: TGTGCCAGCAGAGCAAGCAGTCTAGGTGGCTACACCTTC

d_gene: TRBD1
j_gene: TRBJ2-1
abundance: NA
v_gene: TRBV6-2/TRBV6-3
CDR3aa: CASSYSRGGGSSNEQFF
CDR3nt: TGTGCCAGCAGTTACAGCCGAGGGGGCGGGTCCTCCAATGAGCAGTTCTTC

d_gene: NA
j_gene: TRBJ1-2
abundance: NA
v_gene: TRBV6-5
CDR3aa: CASSYSTQRRYGYTF
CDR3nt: TGTGCCAGCAGTTACTCAACCCAGAGGCGCTATGGCTACACCTTC

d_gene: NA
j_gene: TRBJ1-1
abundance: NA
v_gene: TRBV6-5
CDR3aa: CASSPPLDRGAFF
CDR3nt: TGTGCCAGCAGCCCACCGCTCGATCGAGGGGCTTTCTTT

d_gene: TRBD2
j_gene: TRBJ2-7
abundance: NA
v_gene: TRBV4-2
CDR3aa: CASSQGGEDSGEQYF
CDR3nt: TGTGCCAGCAGCCAGGGGGGGGAAGACTCGGGCGAGCAGTACTTC

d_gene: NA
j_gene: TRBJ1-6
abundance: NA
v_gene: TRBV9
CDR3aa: CASSVLQEDSPLHF
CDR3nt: TGTGCCAGCAGCGTATTACAGGAAGACTCACCCCTCCACTTT

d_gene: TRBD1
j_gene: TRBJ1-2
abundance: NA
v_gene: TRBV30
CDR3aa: CAWSGQGGYTF
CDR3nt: TGTGCCTGGAGTGGACAGGGAGGCTACACCTTC

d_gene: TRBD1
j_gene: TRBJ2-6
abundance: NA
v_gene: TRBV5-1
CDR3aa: CASSLTTGSGANVLTF
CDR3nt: TGCGCCAGCAGCTTGACGACAGGGTCCGGGGCCAACGTCCTGACTTTC

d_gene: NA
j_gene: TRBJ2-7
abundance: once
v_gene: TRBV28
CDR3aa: CASLTQGHEQYF
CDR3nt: TGTGCCAGCTTAACGCAGGGTCACGAGCAGTACTTC

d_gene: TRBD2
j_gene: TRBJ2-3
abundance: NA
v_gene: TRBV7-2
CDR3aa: CASSRGGGATDTQYF
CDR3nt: TGTGCCAGCAGCCGGGGCGGGGGGGCAACAGATACGCAGTATTTT

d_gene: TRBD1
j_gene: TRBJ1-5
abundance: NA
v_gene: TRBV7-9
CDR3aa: CASSFSGGNQPQHF
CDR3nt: TGTGCCAGCAGCTTCTCAGGGGGGAATCAGCCCCAGCATTTT

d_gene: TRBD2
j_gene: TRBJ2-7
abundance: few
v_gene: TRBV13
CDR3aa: CASRPLAGGHYEQYF
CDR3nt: TGTGCCAGCAGACCACTAGCGGGGGGACACTACGAGCAGTACTTC

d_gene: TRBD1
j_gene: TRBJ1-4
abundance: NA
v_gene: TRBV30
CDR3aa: CAWSDRGQGGEKLFF
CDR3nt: TGTGCCTGGAGTGACCGGGGACAGGGAGGTGAAAAACTGTTTTTT

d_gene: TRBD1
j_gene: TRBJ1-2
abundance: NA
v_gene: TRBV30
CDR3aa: CAWSENQGVNYGYTF
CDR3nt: TGTGCCTGGAGTGAGAACCAGGGGGTTAACTATGGCTACACCTTC

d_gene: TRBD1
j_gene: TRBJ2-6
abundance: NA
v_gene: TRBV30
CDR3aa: CAWSVQRTGLSGANVLTF
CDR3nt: TGTGCCTGGAGTGTACAAAGGACAGGGCTCTCTGGGGCCAACGTCCTGACTTTC

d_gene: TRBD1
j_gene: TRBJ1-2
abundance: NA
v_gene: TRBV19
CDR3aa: CASSPDMGQLFYGYTF
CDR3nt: TGTGCCAGTAGTCCCGACATGGGACAGCTATTCTATGGCTACACCTTC

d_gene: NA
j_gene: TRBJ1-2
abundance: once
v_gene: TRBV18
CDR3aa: CASSPASRADYGYTF
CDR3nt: TGTGCCAGCTCACCCGCGAGCCGCGCTGACTATGGCTACACCTTC

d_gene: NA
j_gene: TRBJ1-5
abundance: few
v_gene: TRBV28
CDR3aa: CASGPRQGTYSNQPQHF
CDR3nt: TGTGCCAGCGGTCCCCGGCAGGGGACGTATAGCAATCAGCCCCAGCATTTT

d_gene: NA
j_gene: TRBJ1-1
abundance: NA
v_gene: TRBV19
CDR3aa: CASSTTGAEAFF
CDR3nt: TGTGCCAGTAGTACGACAGGAGCTGAAGCTTTCTTT

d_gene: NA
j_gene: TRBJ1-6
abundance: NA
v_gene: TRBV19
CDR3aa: CASTPGLYNSPLHF
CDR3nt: TGTGCCAGTACGCCAGGCCTCTATAATTCACCCCTCCACTTT

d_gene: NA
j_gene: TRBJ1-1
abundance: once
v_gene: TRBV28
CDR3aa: CASSLRHTEAFF
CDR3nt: TGTGCCAGCAGTCTCAGGCACACTGAAGCTTTCTTT

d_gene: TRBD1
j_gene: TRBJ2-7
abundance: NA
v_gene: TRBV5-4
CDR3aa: CASSPNPGQIYEQYF
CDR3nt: TGTGCCAGCAGTCCAAACCCGGGACAGATCTACGAGCAGTACTTC

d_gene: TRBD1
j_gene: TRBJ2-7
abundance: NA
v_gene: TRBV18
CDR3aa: CASSPPGQSYEQYF
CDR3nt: TGTGCCAGCTCACCACCGGGACAGTCCTACGAGCAGTACTTC

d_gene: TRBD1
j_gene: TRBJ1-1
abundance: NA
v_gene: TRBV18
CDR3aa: CASSSDRGNTEAFF
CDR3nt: TGTGCCAGCTCGTCGGACAGGGGGAACACTGAAGCTTTCTTT

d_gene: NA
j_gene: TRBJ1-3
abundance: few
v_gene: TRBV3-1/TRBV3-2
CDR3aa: CASSLRPGLSGNTIYF
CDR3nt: TGTGCCAGCAGCTTAAGACCGGGTCTCTCTGGAAACACCATATATTTT

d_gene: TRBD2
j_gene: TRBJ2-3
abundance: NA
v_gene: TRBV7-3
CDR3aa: CASSRGAGGRTDTQYF
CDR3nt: TGTGCCAGCAGCCGAGGGGCGGGGGGCCGCACAGATACGCAGTATTTT

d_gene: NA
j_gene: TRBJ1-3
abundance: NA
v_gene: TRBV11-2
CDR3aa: CASSLGSQGSGNTIYF
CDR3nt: TGTGCCAGCAGCTTAGGGTCCCAGGGCTCTGGAAACACCATATATTTT

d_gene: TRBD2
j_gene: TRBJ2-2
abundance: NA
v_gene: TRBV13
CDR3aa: CASSFSGRRVGELFF
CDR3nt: TGTGCCAGCAGCTTTAGCGGGAGACGGGTCGGGGAGCTGTTTTTT

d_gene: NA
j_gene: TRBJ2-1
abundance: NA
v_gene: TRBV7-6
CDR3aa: CASSRGLAVRNEQFF
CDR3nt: TGTGCCAGCAGTCGTGGGCTAGCCGTTCGGAATGAGCAGTTCTTC

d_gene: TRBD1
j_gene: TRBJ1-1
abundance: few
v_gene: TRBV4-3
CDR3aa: CASSHQTGAIPEAFF
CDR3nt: TGCGCCAGCAGCCATCAGACAGGGGCGATCCCTGAAGCTTTCTTT

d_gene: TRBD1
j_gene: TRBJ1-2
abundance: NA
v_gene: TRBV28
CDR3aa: CASSLGQGDYGYTF
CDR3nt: TGTGCCAGCAGTTTGGGTCAGGGGGACTATGGCTACACCTTC

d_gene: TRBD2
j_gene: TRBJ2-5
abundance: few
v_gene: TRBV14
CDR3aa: CASSQATSRFQETQYF
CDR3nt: TGTGCCAGCAGCCAAGCGACTAGCAGATTCCAAGAGACCCAGTACTTC